This T cell receptor (beta chain) was recorded in a study of technical replicates of blood from several donors (dated by TCRdb to 2016 to 2017). Unmatched junction bases come to 8, with V trimmed by 3 bases and J by 4 bases. The CDR3 measures 15 amino acids from cysteine to phenylalanine. Only the CDR3 region is kept as DNA, spanning 45 bases read in frame from base 1. For CDR1 and CDR2, the germline V gene lists ENHRY and SYGVKD. Details on this clone: No cognate antigen has been identified for it. Within one base of it there is no much larger clone, and no base qualities were kept.

The method was the immunoSEQ multiplex PCR assay. As stored in TCRdb, this immuneACCESS dataset retains in-frame rearrangements with V and J assigned. A fraction of the clones does not appear; measured against another copy, unresolved V genes explain less than half of the discrepancy, and the remainder lacks a known reason. Recorded for this sample are over 55,000 clones; roughly 96% of them occurred a single time. Together, the top ten hold approximately 0.2% of the sample. Sequenced: T cells isolated from PBMCs. This clonotype originated in a human donor in good health. The chain links TRBV10-3 with TRBJ2-5; 7 of the junction bases match TRBD1. The sequenced DNA: TGTGCCATCAGTGATACGAGACAGGGATTAGAGACCCAGTACTTC. Translated, it gives CAISDTRQGLETQYF.